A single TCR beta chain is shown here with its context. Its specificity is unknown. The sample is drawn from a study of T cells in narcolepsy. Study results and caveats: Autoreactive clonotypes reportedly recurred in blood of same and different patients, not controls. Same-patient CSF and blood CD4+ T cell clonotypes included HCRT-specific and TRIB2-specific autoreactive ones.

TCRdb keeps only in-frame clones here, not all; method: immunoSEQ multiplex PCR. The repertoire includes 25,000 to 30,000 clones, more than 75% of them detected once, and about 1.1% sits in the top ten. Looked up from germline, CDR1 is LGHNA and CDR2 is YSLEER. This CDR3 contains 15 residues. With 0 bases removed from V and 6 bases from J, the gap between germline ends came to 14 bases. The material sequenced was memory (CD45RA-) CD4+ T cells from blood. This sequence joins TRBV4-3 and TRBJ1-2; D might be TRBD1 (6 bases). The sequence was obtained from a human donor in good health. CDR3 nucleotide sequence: TGCGCCAGCAGCCAAGATCCCCAGGGGCGGAATGGCTACACCTTC. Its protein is CASSQDPQGRNGYTF.